This section outlines one T cell receptor (beta chain) sequence together with its context. These data belong to a study of blood T cell repertoires in COVID-19. On the study more broadly: Samples representing acute and convalescent COVID-19 were sourced from the United States, Italy and Spain. T cells, B-cell-depleted T cells, or PBMCs supplied cDNA or gDNA.

Under the authors' procedure: Counts of nucleated cells, estimated from reference gene primer amplification, were obtained. Here immunoSEQ multiplex PCR was the method, and the copy in TCRdb shows in-frame clones only, minus some. V and J calls and clone size are copied from that table; D and trimming were computed from the DNA. Among 50,000 to 65,000 clones listed, roughly 82% were seen once. Sequenced material: peripheral blood. The sequence was collected from a woman in her sixties or seventies with acute or convalescent COVID-19.

CDR3 sequence reads: CASSSDDYEQYF. The DNA of the CDR3 is TGCGCCAGCAGTTCAGATGACTACGAGCAGTACTTC. The J gene is TRBJ2-7, the V gene TRBV5-1; D ambiguous. CDR3 size: 12 residues. The germline gives CDR1 SGHRS, CDR2 YFSETQ. Trimming took 5 bases from V and 3 from J, leaving 9 bases between them.